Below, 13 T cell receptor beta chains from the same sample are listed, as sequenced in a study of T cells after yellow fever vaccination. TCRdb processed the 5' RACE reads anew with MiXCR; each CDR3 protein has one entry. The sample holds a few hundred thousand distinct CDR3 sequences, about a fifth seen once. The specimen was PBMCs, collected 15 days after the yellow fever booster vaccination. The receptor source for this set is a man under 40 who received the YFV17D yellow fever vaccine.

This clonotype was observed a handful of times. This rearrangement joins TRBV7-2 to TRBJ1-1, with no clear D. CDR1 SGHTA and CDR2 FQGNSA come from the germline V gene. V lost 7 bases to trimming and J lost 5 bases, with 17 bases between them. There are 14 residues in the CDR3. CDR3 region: CASTFSQRGTEAFF. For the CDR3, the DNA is TGTGCCAGCACCTTTTCTCAGCGGGGAACTGAAGCTTTCTTT.

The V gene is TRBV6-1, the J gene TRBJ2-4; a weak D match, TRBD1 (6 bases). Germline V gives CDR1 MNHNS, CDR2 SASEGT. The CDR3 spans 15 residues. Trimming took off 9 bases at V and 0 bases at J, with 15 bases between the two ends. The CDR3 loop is CASSQGNLAKNIQYF. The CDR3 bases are TGTGCCAGTTCACAGGGAAACCTAGCCAAAAACATTCAGTACTTC.

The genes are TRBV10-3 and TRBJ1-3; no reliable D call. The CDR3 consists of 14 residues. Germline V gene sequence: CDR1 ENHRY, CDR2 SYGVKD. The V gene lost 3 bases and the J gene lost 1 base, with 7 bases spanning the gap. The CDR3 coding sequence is TGTGCCATCAGTGATTGGAGTTCTGGAAACACCATATATTTT. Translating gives CAISDWSSGNTIYF.

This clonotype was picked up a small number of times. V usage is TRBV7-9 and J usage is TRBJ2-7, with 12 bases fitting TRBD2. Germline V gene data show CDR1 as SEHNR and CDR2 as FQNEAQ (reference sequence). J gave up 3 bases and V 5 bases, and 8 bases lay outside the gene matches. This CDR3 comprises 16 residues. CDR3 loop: CASSAPRTSGNYEQYF. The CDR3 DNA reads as TGTGCCAGCAGCGCACCGAGGACTAGCGGGAACTACGAGCAGTACTTC.

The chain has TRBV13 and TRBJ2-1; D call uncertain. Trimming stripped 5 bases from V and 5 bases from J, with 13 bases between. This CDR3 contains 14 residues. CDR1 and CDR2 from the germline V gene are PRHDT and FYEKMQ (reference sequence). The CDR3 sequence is CASSTDLIDNEQFF. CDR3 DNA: TGTGCCAGCAGCACAGACTTAATAGACAATGAGCAGTTCTTC.

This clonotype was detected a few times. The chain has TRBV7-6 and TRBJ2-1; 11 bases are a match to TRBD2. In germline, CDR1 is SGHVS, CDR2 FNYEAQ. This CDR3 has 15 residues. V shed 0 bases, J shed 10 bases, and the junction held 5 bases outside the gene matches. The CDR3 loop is CASSLAGTSGREQFF. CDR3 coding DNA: TGTGCCAGCAGCTTAGCAGGGACTAGCGGCAGGGAGCAGTTCTTC.

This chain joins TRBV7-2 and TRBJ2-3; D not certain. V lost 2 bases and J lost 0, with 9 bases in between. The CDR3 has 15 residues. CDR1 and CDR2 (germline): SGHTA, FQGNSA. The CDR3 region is CASSLQAPSTDTQYF. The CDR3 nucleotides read TGTGCCAGCAGCTTACAGGCCCCTAGCACAGATACGCAGTATTTT.

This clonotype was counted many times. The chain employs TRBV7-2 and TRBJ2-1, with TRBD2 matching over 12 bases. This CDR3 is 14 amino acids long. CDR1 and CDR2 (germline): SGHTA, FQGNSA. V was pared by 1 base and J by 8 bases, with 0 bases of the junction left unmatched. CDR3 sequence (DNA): TGTGCCAGCAGCTTAGGACTAGCGGGAGATGAGCAGTTCTTC. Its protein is CASSLGLAGDEQFF.

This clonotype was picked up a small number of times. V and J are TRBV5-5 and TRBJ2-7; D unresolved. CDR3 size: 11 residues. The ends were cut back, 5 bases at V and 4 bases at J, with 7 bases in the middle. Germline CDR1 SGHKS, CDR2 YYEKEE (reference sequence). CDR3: CASRKGYEQYF. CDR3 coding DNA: TGTGCCAGCAGGAAAGGTTACGAGCAGTACTTC.

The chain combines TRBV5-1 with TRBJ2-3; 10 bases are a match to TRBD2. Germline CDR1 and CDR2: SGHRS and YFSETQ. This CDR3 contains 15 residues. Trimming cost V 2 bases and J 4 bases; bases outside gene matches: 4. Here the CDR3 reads CASSLLAGWADTQYF. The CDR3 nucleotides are TGCGCCAGCAGCTTACTAGCGGGATGGGCAGATACGCAGTATTTT.

Here the CDR3 DNA reads TGTGCCAGCAGCCAAGATCTCGGGACTAGCGGGAGGGCCTACTCCTACGAGCAGTACTTC. Its protein is CASSQDLGTSGRAYSYEQYF. The rearrangement joins TRBV3-1 to TRBJ2-7, with 16 bases matching TRBD2. This CDR3 is built from 20 residues. V lost 0 bases and J lost 0; bases outside the gene matches: 8. Germline V gives CDR1 LGHDT, CDR2 YNNKEL (reference sequence).

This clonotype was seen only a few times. This CDR3 is CASSNSGNEQFF. CDR3 nucleotide sequence: TGTGCCAGCAGCAATAGCGGGAATGAGCAGTTCTTC. This chain joins TRBV6-2 or TRBV6-3 and TRBJ2-1; 7 positions match TRBD2. There are 12 residues in the CDR3. Germline V gene lookup returns CDR1 MNHEY and CDR2 SVGEGT. V trimming: 6 bases; J trimming: 7 bases; junction bases outside the gene matches: 3.

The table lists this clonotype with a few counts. The chain's CDR3 is CASSVGPQVYEQYF. CDR3 in DNA: TGTGCCAGCAGCGTAGGCCCCCAGGTTTACGAGCAGTACTTC. The chain joins TRBV9 to TRBJ2-7, with D unresolved. The CDR3 spans 14 residues. The germline gives CDR1 SGDLS, CDR2 YYNGEE. V was pared by 0 bases and J by 4 bases, with 11 bases between. Full variable domain (rest looked up from reference TRBV9 and TRBJ2-7): DSGVTQTPKHLITATGQRVTLRCSPRSGDLSVYWYQQSLDQGLQFLIQYYNGEERAKGNILERFSAQQFPDLHSELNLSSLELGDSALYFCASSVGPQVYEQYFGPGTRLTVT.